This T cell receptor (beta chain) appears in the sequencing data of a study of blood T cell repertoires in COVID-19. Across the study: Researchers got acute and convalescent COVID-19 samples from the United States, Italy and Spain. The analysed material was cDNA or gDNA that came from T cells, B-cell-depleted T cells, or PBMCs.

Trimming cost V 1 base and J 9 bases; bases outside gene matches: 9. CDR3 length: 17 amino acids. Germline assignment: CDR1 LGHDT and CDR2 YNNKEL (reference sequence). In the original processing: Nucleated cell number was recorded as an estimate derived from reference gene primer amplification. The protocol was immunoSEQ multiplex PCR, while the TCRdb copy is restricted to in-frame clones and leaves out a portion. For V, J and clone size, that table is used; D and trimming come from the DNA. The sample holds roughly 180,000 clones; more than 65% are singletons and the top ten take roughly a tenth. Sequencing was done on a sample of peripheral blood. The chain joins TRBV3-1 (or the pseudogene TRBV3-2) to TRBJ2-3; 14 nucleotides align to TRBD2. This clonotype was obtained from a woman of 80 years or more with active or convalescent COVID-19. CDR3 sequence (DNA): TGTGCCAGCAGCCAAGCCAGACTAGCGGGAGGGTTCGACACGCAGTATTTT. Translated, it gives CASSQARLAGGFDTQYF.